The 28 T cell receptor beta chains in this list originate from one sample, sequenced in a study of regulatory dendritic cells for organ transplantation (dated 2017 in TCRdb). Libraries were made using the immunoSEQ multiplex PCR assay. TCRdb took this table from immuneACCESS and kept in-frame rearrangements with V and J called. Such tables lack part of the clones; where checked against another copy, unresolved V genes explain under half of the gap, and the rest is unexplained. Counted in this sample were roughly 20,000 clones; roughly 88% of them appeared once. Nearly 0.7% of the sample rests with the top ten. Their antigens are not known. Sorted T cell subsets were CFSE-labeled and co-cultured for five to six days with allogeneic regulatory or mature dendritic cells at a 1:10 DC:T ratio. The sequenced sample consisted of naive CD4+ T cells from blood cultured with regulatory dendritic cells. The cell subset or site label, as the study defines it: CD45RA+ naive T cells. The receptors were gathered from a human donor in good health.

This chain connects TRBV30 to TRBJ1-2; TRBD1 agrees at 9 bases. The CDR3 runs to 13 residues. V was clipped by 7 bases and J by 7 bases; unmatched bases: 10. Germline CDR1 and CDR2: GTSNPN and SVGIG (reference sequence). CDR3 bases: TGTGCCTTAACCGTGGACAGGGGTGGTGGCTACACCTTC. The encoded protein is CALTVDRGGGYTF.

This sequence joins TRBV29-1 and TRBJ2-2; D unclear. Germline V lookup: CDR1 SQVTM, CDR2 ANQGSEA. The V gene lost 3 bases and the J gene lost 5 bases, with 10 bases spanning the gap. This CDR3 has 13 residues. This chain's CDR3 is CSVEPGRTGELFF. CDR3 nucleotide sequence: TGCAGCGTTGAGCCCGGGCGGACCGGGGAGCTGTTTTTT.

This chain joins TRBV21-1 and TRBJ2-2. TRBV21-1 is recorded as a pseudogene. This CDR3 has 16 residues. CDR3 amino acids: CASSQPRQTNTGELFF. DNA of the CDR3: TGTGCCAGCTCCCAGCCAAGGCAGACGAACACCGGGGAGCTGTTTTTT.

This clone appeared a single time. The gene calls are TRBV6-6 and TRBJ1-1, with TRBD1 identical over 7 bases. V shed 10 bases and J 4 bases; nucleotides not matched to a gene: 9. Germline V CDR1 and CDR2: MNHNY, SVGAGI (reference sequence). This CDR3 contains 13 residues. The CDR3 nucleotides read TGTGCCATCGACACAGGGGACATCACTGAAGCTTTCTTT. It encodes CAIDTGDITEAFF.

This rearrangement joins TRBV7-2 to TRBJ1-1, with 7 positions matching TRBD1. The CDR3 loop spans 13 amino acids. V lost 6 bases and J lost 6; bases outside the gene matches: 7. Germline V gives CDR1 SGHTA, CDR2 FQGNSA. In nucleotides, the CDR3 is TGTGCCAGCAGACCCGGGACAGCTCCTGAAGCTTTCTTT. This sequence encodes CASRPGTAPEAFF.

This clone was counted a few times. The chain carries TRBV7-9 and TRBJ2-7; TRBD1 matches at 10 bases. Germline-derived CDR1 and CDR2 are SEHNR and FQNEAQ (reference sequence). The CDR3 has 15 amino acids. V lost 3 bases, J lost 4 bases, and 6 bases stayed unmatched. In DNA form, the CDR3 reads TGTGCCAGCAGCTTCCGAGGGACAGGGGAATACGAGCAGTACTTC. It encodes CASSFRGTGEYEQYF.

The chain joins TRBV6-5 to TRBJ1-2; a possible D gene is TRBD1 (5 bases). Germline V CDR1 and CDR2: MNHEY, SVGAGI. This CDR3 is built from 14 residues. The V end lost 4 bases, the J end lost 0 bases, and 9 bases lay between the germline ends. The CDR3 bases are TGTGCCAGCAGTTTTAGGGGCGCTAACTATGGCTACACCTTC. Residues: CASSFRGANYGYTF.

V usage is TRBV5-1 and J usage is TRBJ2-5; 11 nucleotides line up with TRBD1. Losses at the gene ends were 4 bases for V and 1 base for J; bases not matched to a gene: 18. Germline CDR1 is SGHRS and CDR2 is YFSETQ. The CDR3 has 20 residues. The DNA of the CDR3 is TGCGCCAGCAGCGTTCCGGGACAGGGGGTGCCCAGTACTATCCAAGAGACCCAGTACTTC. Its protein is CASSVPGQGVPSTIQETQYF.

The CDR3 loop reads CASSSLTGTGGADIQYF. In DNA form, the CDR3 reads TGTGCCAGCAGCTCCTTAACCGGGACAGGGGGCGCAGACATTCAGTACTTC. The chain recombines TRBV7-2 with TRBJ2-4, with TRBD1 identical over 12 bases. Germline V gene sequence: CDR1 SGHTA, CDR2 FQGNSA. CDR3 length equals 17 residues. J was trimmed by 8 bases and V by 4 bases; bases with no gene match: 12.

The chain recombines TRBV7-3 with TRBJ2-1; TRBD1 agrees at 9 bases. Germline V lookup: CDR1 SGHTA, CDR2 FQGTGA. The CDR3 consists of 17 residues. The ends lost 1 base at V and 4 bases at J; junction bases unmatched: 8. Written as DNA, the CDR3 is TGTGCCAGCAGCTTAAATGGCCACGGGACAGGGTACAATGAGCAGTTCTTC. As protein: CASSLNGHGTGYNEQFF.

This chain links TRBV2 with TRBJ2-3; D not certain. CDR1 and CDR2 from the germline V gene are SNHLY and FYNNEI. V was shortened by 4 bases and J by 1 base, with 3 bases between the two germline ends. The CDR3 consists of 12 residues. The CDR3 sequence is CASSARTDTQYF. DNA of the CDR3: TGTGCCAGCAGTGCTCGCACAGATACGCAGTATTTT.

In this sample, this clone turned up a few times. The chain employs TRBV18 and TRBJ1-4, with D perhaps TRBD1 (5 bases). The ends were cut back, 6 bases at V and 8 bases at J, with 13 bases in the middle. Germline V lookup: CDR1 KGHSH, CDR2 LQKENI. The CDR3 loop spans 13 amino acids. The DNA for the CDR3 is TGTGCCAGCTCGTCCGGGACTGGAGAAAAACTGTTTTTT. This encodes CASSSGTGEKLFF. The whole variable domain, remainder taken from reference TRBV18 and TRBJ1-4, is NAGVMQNPRHLVRRRGQEARLRCSPMKGHSHVYWYRQLPEEGLKFMVYLQKENIIDESGMPKERFSAEFPKEGPSILRIQQVVRGDSAAYFCASSSGTGEKLFFGSGTQLSVL.

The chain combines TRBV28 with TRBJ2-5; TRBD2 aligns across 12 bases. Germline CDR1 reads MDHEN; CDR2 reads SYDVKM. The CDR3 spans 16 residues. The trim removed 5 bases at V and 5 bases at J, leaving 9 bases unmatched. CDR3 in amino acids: CASSPALAGGGETQYF. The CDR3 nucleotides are TGTGCCAGCAGTCCCGCGCTAGCGGGAGGGGGGGAGACCCAGTACTTC.

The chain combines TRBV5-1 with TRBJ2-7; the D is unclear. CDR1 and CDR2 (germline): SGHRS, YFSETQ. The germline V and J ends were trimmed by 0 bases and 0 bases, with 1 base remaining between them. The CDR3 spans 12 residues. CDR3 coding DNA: TGCGCCAGCAGCTTGGCCTCCTACGAGCAGTACTTC. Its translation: CASSLASYEQYF.

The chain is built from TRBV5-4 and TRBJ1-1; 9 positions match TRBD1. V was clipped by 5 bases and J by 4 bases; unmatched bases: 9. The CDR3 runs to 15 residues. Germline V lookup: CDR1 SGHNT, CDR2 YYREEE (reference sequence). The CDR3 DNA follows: TGTGCCAGCAGAACTGGGACAGGGCTTGTCACTGAAGCTTTCTTT. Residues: CASRTGTGLVTEAFF.

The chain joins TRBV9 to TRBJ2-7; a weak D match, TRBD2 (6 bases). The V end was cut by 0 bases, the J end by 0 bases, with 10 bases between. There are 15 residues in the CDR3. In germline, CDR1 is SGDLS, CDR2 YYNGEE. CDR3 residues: CASSVGAAGSYEQYF. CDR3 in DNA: TGTGCCAGCAGCGTAGGGGCAGCGGGCTCCTACGAGCAGTACTTC.

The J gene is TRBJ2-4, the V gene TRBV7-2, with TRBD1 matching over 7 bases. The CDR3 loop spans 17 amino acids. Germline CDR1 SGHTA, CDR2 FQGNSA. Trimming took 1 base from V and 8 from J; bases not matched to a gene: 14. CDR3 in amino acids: CASSLGQGVQGQDIQYF. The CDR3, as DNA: TGTGCCAGCAGCTTAGGGCAGGGGGTTCAGGGCCAGGACATTCAGTACTTC. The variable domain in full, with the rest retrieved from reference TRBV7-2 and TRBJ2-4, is GAGVSQSPSNKVTEKGKDVELRCDPISGHTALYWYRQSLGQGLEFLIYFQGNSAPDKSGLPSDRFSAERTGGSVSTLTIQRTQQEDSAVYLCASSLGQGVQGQDIQYFGAGTRLSVL.

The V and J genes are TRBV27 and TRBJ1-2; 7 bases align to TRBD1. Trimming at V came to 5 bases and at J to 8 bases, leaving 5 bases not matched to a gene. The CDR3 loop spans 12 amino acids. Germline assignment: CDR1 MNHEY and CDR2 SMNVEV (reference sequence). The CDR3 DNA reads TGTGCCAGCAGTCCGACAGGGTTGGGCTACACCTTC. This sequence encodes CASSPTGLGYTF.

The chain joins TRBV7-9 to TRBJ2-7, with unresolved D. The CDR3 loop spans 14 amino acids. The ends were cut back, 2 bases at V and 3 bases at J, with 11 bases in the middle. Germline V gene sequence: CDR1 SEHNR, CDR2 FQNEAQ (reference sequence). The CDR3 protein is CASSLSRKYYEQYF. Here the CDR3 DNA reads TGTGCCAGCAGCTTAAGTCGGAAGTACTACGAGCAGTACTTC. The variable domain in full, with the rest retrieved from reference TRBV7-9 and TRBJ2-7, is DTGVSQNPRHKITKRGQNVTFRCDPISEHNRLYWYRQTLGQGPEFLTYFQNEAQLEKSRLLSDRFSAERPKGSFSTLEIQRTEQGDSAMYLCASSLSRKYYEQYFGPGTRLTVT.

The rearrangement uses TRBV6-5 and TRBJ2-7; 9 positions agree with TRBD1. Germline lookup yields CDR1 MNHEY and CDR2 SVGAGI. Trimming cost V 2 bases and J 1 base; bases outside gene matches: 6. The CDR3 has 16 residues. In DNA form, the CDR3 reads TGTGCCAGCAGTTACGGCGGACAGGGGAGGTCCTACGAGCAGTACTTC. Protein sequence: CASSYGGQGRSYEQYF.

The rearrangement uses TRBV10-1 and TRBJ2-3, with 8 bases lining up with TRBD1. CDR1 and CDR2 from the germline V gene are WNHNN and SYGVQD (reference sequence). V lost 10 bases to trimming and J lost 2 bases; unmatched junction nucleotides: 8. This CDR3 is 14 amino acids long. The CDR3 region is CATRPDRDTDTQYF. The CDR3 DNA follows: TGCGCCACCCGCCCGGACAGGGACACAGATACGCAGTATTTT.

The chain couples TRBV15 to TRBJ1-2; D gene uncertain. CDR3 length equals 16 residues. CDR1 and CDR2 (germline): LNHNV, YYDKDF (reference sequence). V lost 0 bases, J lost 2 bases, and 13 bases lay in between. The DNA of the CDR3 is TGTGCCACCAGCAGAGATGTCGGGATCCCCAACTATGGCTACACCTTC. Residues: CATSRDVGIPNYGYTF.

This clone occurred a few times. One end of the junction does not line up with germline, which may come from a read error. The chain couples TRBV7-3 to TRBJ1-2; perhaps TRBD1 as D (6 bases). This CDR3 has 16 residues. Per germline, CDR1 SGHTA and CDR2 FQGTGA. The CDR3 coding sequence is TGTGCCAGCAGCCTAACCGGGACACAGCCGAACTATGGCTACACCTTC. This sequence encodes CASSLTGTQPNYGYTF.

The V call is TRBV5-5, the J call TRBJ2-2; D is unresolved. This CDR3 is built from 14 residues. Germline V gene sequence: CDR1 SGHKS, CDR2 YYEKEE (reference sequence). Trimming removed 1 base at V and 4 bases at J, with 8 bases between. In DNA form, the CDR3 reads TGTGCCAGCAGCTTGTGGACCAGCACCGGGGAGCTGTTTTTT. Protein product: CASSLWTSTGELFF.

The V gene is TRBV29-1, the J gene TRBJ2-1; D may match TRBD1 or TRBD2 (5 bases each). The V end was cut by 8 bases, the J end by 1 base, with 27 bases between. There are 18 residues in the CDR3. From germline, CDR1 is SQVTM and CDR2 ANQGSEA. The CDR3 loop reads CSSRGFFRERGSYNEQFF. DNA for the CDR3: TGCAGCTCCCGTGGTTTTTTTAGGGAGAGGGGTTCCTACAATGAGCAGTTCTTC.

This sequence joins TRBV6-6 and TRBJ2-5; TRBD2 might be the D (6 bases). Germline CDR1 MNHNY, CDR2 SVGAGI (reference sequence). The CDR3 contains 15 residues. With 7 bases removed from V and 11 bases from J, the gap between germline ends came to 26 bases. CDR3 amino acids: CASIRDGTTRREQYF. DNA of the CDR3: TGTGCCAGCATAAGGGACGGCACGACCCGGAGGGAGCAGTACTTC.

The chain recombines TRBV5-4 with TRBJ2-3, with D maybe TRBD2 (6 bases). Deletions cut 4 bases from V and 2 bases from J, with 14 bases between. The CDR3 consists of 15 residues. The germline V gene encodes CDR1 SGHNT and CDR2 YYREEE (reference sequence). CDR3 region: CASSPGLRPTDTQYF. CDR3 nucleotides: TGTGCCAGCAGCCCGGGACTGCGACCCACAGATACGCAGTATTTT.

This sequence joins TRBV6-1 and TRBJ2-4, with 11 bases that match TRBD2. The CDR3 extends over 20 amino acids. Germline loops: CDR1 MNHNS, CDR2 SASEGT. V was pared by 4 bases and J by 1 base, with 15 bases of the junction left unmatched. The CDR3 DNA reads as TGTGCCAGCAGTGCCAAAAGACTAGCGGGATTGTCCGGGGCCAAAAACATTCAGTACTTC. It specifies CASSAKRLAGLSGAKNIQYF.